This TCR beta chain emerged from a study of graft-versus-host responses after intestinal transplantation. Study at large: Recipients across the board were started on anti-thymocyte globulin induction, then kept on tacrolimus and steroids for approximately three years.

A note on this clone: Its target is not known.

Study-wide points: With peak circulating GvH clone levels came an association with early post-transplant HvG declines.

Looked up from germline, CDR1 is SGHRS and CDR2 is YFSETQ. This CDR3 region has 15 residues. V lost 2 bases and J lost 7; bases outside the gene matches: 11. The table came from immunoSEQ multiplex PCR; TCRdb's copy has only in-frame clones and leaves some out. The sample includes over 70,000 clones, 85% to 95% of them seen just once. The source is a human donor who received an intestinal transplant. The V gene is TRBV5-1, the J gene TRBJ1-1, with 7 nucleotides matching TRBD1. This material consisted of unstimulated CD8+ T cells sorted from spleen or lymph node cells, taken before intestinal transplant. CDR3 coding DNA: TGCGCCAGCAGCTTCATTAGGGGGCTCTGGATTGAAGCTTTCTTT. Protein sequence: CASSFIRGLWIEAFF.